The TCR beta chain under discussion was sequenced for a study of CD8+ T cells in alopecia areata. In the study overall: Those treated were given oral tofacitinib at 5 to 10 mg twice daily.

This clone was observed a handful of times. The sequencing template was cDNA reverse transcribed from extracted RNA. Method: immunoSEQ multiplex PCR; TCRdb's copy keeps in-frame clones and lacks some. The table has some 210,000 clones, about three fifths seen once. V dropped 2 bases and J dropped 2 bases, with 13 bases sitting between them. Looked up from germline, CDR1 is GTSNPN and CDR2 is SVGIG (reference sequence). The CDR3 length is 15 residues. The sample consisted of CD4+ T cells sorted from blood, taken at week 0. The gene calls are TRBV30 and TRBJ2-1, with no clear D. This TCR derives from a human donor with alopecia areata. The CDR3 loop reads CAWSSSTLTYNEQFF. CDR3 bases: TGTGCCTGGAGTAGCTCGACTCTCACCTACAATGAGCAGTTCTTC.